A single sample gave rise to the 29 T cell receptor beta chains below, sequenced in a study of identical twins. Via MiXCR, TCRdb re-called the 5' RACE reads, giving one row per CDR3 protein. This table has about 550,000 distinct CDR3 sequences, about a fifth appearing once. The same data also went into a second study, on yellow fever vaccine responses in identical twins.

Material: CD4+ T cells sorted from blood. All receptors derive from a young woman in good health.

This clonotype was counted only a few times. V gene TRBV6-1 combines with J gene TRBJ2-3; 8 nucleotides agree with TRBD1. Germline CDR1 reads MNHNS; CDR2 reads SASEGT. The CDR3 has 15 amino acids. V trimming: 1 base; J trimming: 3 bases; junction bases outside the gene matches: 3. The CDR3 region is CASSEVQGATDTQYF. CDR3 coding DNA: TGTGCCAGCAGTGAAGTCCAGGGGGCAACAGATACGCAGTATTTT.

The rearrangement uses TRBV12-3 or TRBV12-4 and TRBJ2-2; D unclear. The CDR3 sequence is 17 residues long. Trimming removed 1 base at V and 4 bases at J, with 16 bases between. This CDR3 reads CASSLEASLSFTGELFF. The DNA for the CDR3 is TGTGCCAGCAGTTTAGAGGCCTCCCTTTCGTTCACCGGGGAGCTGTTTTTT.

This clonotype has more than one count but fewer than ten. The chain employs TRBV5-1 and TRBJ1-1; 10 positions agree with TRBD1. With V trimmed by 6 bases and J by 2 bases, 13 bases remained unmatched. The CDR3 has 17 amino acids. CDR1 and CDR2 from the germline V gene are SGHRS and YFSETQ. The CDR3 DNA follows: TGCGCCAGCAACACCGGGACAGGGGTCGCCTTAAACACTGAAGCTTTCTTT. Residues: CASNTGTGVALNTEAFF.

V gene TRBV25-1 combines with J gene TRBJ2-7, with 9 bases identical to TRBD2. CDR1 is MGHDK, CDR2 SYGVNS, per germline. J lost 4 bases, V lost 6 bases, and 7 bases had no gene match. This CDR3 contains 14 residues. The CDR3 here is CASRLAGKGYEQYF. CDR3 nucleotides: TGTGCCAGCAGGCTAGCGGGAAAGGGTTACGAGCAGTACTTC.

The genes are TRBV12-3 or TRBV12-4 and TRBJ1-1; D might be TRBD1 (5 bases). CDR3 length: 14 amino acids. Trimming left V 1 base short and J 7 bases short, with 13 bases between. Here the CDR3 reads CASSLGQGKLEAFF. Here the CDR3 DNA reads TGTGCCAGCAGTTTAGGGCAGGGCAAACTTGAAGCTTTCTTT.

This chain uses TRBV20-1 with TRBJ2-2; D unresolved. Trimming removed 5 bases at V and 4 bases at J, with 11 bases between. This CDR3 comprises 13 residues. Germline CDR1 and CDR2: DFQATT and SNEGSKA (reference sequence). The CDR3 sequence: CSAHFWTTGELFF. The CDR3 region has the DNA TGCAGTGCTCACTTCTGGACCACCGGGGAGCTGTTTTTT.

There are a few counts of this clonotype. The chain links TRBV19 to TRBJ1-1; D is perhaps TRBD1 (6 bases). CDR1 is LNHDA and CDR2 is SQIVND in the germline V gene (reference sequence). The CDR3 covers 14 residues. V shed 4 bases and J shed 6 bases, with 15 bases lying between them. For the CDR3, the DNA is TGTGCCAGTAGTAGCAGGGGCGGGATCGCTGAAGCTTTCTTT. Its translation: CASSSRGGIAEAFF.

This clonotype occurred a few times. The chain carries TRBV27 and TRBJ2-3; D remains unclear. Germline V gene lookup returns CDR1 MNHEY and CDR2 SMNVEV (reference sequence). The CDR3 extends over 17 amino acids. V dropped 3 bases and J dropped 4 bases, with 20 bases sitting between them. CDR3 region: CASSFRPLFGIADTQYF. Here the CDR3 DNA reads TGTGCCAGCAGTTTCCGGCCCCTTTTCGGCATCGCAGATACGCAGTATTTT.

The chain couples TRBV6-5 to TRBJ1-1, with a tentative D call TRBD1 (5 bases). CDR1 and CDR2 (germline): MNHEY, SVGAGI. The CDR3 contains 13 residues. V lost 2 bases to trimming and J lost 3 bases, with 7 bases between them. CDR3 nucleotides: TGTGCCAGCAGTTACAAGGGGTACACTGAAGCTTTCTTT. This encodes CASSYKGYTEAFF.

This clonotype was seen more than once but under ten times. The V and J genes are TRBV20-1 and TRBJ1-4; D gene uncertain. The CDR3 loop spans 13 amino acids. Germline lookup yields CDR1 DFQATT and CDR2 SNEGSKA (reference sequence). The V gene lost 4 bases and the J gene lost 3 bases, with 9 bases spanning the gap. CDR3 in DNA: TGCAGTGCTACGGCCGGGGCTAATGAAAAACTGTTTTTT. Amino acid sequence: CSATAGANEKLFF.

The V gene is TRBV27, the J gene TRBJ2-7; 11 bases align to TRBD2. Unmatched junction bases numbered 5, after V lost 5 bases and J lost 2 bases. The CDR3 contains 15 residues. Germline CDR1 reads MNHEY; CDR2 reads SMNVEV (reference sequence). Here the CDR3 DNA reads TGTGCCAGCAGTAAGACTAGCGGGGCCCCCTACGAGCAGTACGTC. It translates to CASSKTSGAPYEQYV.

This clonotype was counted a few times. The DNA of the CDR3 is TGTGCCAGCAGTCAACAGGGTAAGGGTAGCAATCAGCCCCAGCATTTT. It is translated as CASSQQGKGSNQPQHF. This chain joins TRBV12-3 or TRBV12-4 and TRBJ1-5; D might be TRBD1 (6 bases). The CDR3 loop spans 16 amino acids. V was trimmed by 5 bases and J by 0 bases, leaving 14 bases between them.

The CDR3 region is CSARDLIAGGADTQYF. Written as DNA, the CDR3 is TGCAGTGCTAGAGATCTGATAGCGGGGGGGGCAGATACGCAGTATTTT. The gene calls are TRBV20-1 and TRBJ2-3; 11 bases line up with TRBD2. Germline V gene lookup returns CDR1 DFQATT and CDR2 SNEGSKA (reference sequence). V shed 0 bases, J shed 4 bases, and the junction held 6 bases outside the gene matches. CDR3 length equals 16 residues.

At least ten counts were recorded for this clonotype. The chain couples TRBV3-1 to TRBJ2-2; possibly TRBD1 for D (6 bases). Germline CDR1 reads LGHDT; CDR2 reads YNNKEL (reference sequence). The CDR3 spans 15 residues. V lost 0 bases, J lost 2 bases, and 7 bases lay in between. CDR3 DNA: TGTGCCAGCAGCCAAGAGGGACAAAACACCGGGGAGCTGTTTTTT. Translating gives CASSQEGQNTGELFF.

J is TRBJ2-2 and V is TRBV5-1; 10 nucleotides line up with TRBD2. J was trimmed by 1 base and V by 1 base; bases with no gene match: 4. The CDR3 is 17 residues long. Germline lookup yields CDR1 SGHRS and CDR2 YFSETQ. The CDR3 loop is CASSLPGLAVNTGELFF. CDR3 bases: TGCGCCAGCAGCTTGCCTGGACTAGCGGTGAACACCGGGGAGCTGTTTTTT.

This clonotype appeared a few times. The J gene is TRBJ2-1, the V gene TRBV7-3; no firm D call. Germline V gene lookup returns CDR1 SGHTA and CDR2 FQGTGA. V lost 2 bases to trimming and J lost 8 bases, with 10 bases between them. The CDR3 runs 13 residues. The CDR3 nucleotides read TGTGCCAGCAGCTTATATGGCGCGGATGAGCAGTTCTTC. The encoded protein is CASSLYGADEQFF.

The J gene is TRBJ2-7, the V gene TRBV13; tentatively, D is TRBD1 (5 bases). The CDR3 loop spans 14 amino acids. The ends were cut back, 4 bases at V and 3 bases at J, with 13 bases in the middle. CDR1 and CDR2 from the germline V gene are PRHDT and FYEKMQ (reference sequence). The CDR3 nucleotides read TGTGCCAGCAGCTCCCAGGGTAGGGACTACGAGCAGTACTTC. Translation: CASSSQGRDYEQYF.

This clonotype was counted a few times. The genes are TRBV12-3 or TRBV12-4 and TRBJ2-5; 7 nucleotides align to TRBD2. V dropped 3 bases and J dropped 3; count of bases not matched to a gene: 7. This CDR3 is 15 amino acids long. The CDR3: CASSFWAGEKETQYF. CDR3 DNA: TGTGCCAGCAGTTTCTGGGCGGGAGAAAAAGAGACCCAGTACTTC.

The chain recombines TRBV11-2 with TRBJ2-7; D uncertain. V was trimmed by 0 bases and J by 0 bases, leaving 9 bases between them. The germline V gene has CDR1 SGHAT and CDR2 FQNNGV. The CDR3 has 15 amino acids. In nucleotides, the CDR3 is TGTGCCAGCAGCTTAGAGGCCGTTAGCTCCTACGAGCAGTACGTC. Translation: CASSLEAVSSYEQYV.

The chain carries TRBV5-6 and TRBJ1-1; D call uncertain. CDR1 is SGHDT, CDR2 YYEEEE, per germline. Trimming cost V 0 bases and J 0 bases, with 9 bases left between them. There are 15 residues in the CDR3. This CDR3 reads CASSLGAQVNTEAFF. The CDR3 DNA is TGTGCCAGCAGCTTGGGGGCCCAGGTGAACACTGAAGCTTTCTTT.

This clonotype was detected a few times. Here the CDR3 reads CASRSPSSPANTGELFF. CDR3 nucleotide sequence: TGCGCCAGCAGGTCCCCTTCAAGTCCGGCGAACACCGGGGAGCTGTTTTTT. The J gene is TRBJ2-2, the V gene TRBV4-1; D is unresolved. Germline V lookup: CDR1 MGHRA, CDR2 YSYEKL. This CDR3 spans 17 amino acids. The V end lost 6 bases, the J end lost 0 bases, and 17 bases lay between the germline ends.

This chain joins TRBV15 and TRBJ2-1, with 7 positions matching TRBD1. Trimming took 4 bases from V and 7 from J; bases not matched to a gene: 16. The CDR3 extends over 17 amino acids. Germline V CDR1 and CDR2: LNHNV, YYDKDF (reference sequence). The CDR3 region is CATSTLRDSVRGNEQFF. CDR3 DNA: TGTGCCACCAGCACACTCCGGGACAGCGTTAGGGGGAATGAGCAGTTCTTC.

The chain carries TRBV12-3 or TRBV12-4 and TRBJ2-3; D not resolved. This CDR3 has 13 residues. V lost 5 bases and J lost 2, with 8 bases in between. This chain's CDR3 is CASSPTNTDTQYF. CDR3 nucleotides: TGTGCCAGCAGTCCGACAAACACAGATACGCAGTATTTT.

This clonotype was counted a few times. This chain's CDR3 is CASSFPLGNEQFF. DNA of the CDR3: TGTGCCAGCAGTTTTCCCCTTGGGAATGAGCAGTTCTTC. The gene calls are TRBV12-3 or TRBV12-4 and TRBJ2-1, with D unresolved. The CDR3 spans 13 residues. Trimming removed 3 bases from V and 7 bases from J, with 10 bases in between.

The rearrangement links TRBV18 to TRBJ1-1, with D possibly TRBD1 on 6 matching bases. V was clipped by 3 bases and J by 6 bases, with 14 bases between them. The CDR3 has 14 amino acids. Germline V gives CDR1 KGHSH, CDR2 LQKENI. The CDR3 DNA sequence: TGTGCCAGCTCACCGTCGACAGGATCCTCTGAAGCTTTCTTT. Translation gives CASSPSTGSSEAFF.

CDR3 coding DNA: TGTGCCACCAGTGACCGAAAGCGGGAGGGCAAGGCAGATACGCAGTATTTT. It specifies CATSDRKREGKADTQYF. The chain carries TRBV24-1 and TRBJ2-3; 10 bases agree with TRBD2. Trimming removed 4 bases from V and 4 bases from J; junction bases left unmatched: 10. The germline gives CDR1 KGHDR, CDR2 SFDVKD. The CDR3 is 17 amino acids.

This clonotype showed up just a few times. The chain recombines TRBV14 with TRBJ2-5; 11 bases agree with TRBD2. V shed 4 bases and J 5 bases; nucleotides not matched to a gene: 6. There are 15 residues in the CDR3. The V gene's germline CDR1 is SGHDN and CDR2 FVKESK. The CDR3 region has the DNA TGTGCCAGCAGCCCCGGACTAGCGGGCAGGGAGACCCAGTACTTC. Encoded protein: CASSPGLAGRETQYF.

This clonotype has only a few counts. The chain links TRBV5-1 to TRBJ2-2; possible D gene TRBD1, 5 bases. V was trimmed by 0 bases and J by 7 bases, leaving 13 bases between them. Germline loops: CDR1 SGHRS, CDR2 YFSETQ. The CDR3 has 15 residues. CDR3 in DNA: TGCGCCAGCAGCTTGGAGGCAGGGCCCATCGGGGAGCTGTTTTTT. Its protein is CASSLEAGPIGELFF. Using reference TRBV5-1 and TRBJ2-2 for the parts outside the CDR3, the full variable domain is KAGVTQTPRYLIKTRGQQVTLSCSPISGHRSVSWYQQTPGQGLQFLFEYFSETQRNKGNFPGRFSGRQFSNSRSEMNVSTLELGDSALYLCASSLEAGPIGELFFGEGSRLTVL.

The J gene is TRBJ1-1, the V gene TRBV3-1; D is ambiguous. V lost 1 base, J lost 7 bases, and 19 bases lay in between. CDR1 and CDR2 (germline): LGHDT, YNNKEL (reference sequence). There are 16 residues in the CDR3. Here the CDR3 DNA reads TGTGCCAGCAGCCAAGTCGGTGCGGCGATTCCCCTTGAAGCTTTCTTT. Translating gives CASSQVGAAIPLEAFF.